This TCR beta chain appears in the sequencing data of a study of T cells in Graves' hyperthyroidism and ophthalmopathy (dated by TCRdb to between 2018 and 2021). Notes on the research overall: Peripheral blood samples were taken at initial diagnosis, before any treatment was given. Whether ophthalmopathy could be predicted prospectively was tested in an independent validation cohort made up of under 20 hyperthyroidism patients plus 17 patients who later progressed to ophthalmopathy. TCR Vbeta CDR3 sequencing of 130 to 150 peripheral blood samples (approximately 44 ophthalmopathy, under 80 hyperthyroidism and approximately 17 progressor patients) is reported in the paper. In addition, the study compared T-cell repertoires in thyroid tissue and in blood from over 5 Graves' hyperthyroidism patients. TCR V-J signatures able to tell the groups apart were searched for in a discovery cohort of some 100 patients, of whom more than 40 had Graves' ophthalmopathy and 57 had stable Graves' hyperthyroidism. Once sampling was done, hyperthyroidism patients were given methimazole at a starting dose of 30 mg daily, whereas ophthalmopathy patients were given high-dose intravenous methylprednisolone. The 100 discovery patients were randomly divided into training and test sets at a 7:3 ratio.

This clonotype was picked up a small number of times. The antigen it binds to is not known. One base away there is no much larger clone; base qualities are not given. Ophthalmopathy patients had moderately to severely active disease, Clinical Activity Score of at least 3, NOSPECS grade of at least 4, and duration under 3 months. Exclusion was applied to patients with uncontrolled infections, other autoimmune diseases, pregnancy or lactation. Clinical symptoms, serum thyroxine and TRAb, thyroid ultrasound, and orbital computed tomography formed the basis for the diagnoses. PBMCs were isolated from 8 to 10 ml of fresh peripheral blood by Ficoll-Paque density gradient centrifugation. Trizol reagent was used to extract total RNA, and RNA quality was then checked on an Agilent 2100 Bioanalyzer. V is shortened by 5 bases, J by 8 bases, and the region joining them spans 18 bases. CDR1 MNHEY and CDR2 SVGEGT are derived from the germline V gene. From the cysteine through the phenylalanine, the CDR3 covers 15 amino acids. Left in the record is the CDR3 DNA by itself, 45 bases read in frame from the first base.

Results and caveats for the whole study, not just this receptor: In validation, the model predicted progression to ophthalmopathy with over 60% sensitivity and 72% to 85% specificity, a median of about six months before onset. Ophthalmopathy was separated from stable hyperthyroidism by a 13 V-J signature model, with approximately 89% sensitivity and approximately 81% specificity obtained in cross-validation and 80%/75% obtained in testing. Sample size was not statistically predetermined, and blinding of investigators to group allocation was not performed. Most expanded thyroid clonotypes (frequency above 0.001) were also found in blood, which suggests that blood repertoires may mirror thyroid immune responses.

The TCR beta CDR3 regions were amplified from RNA transcripts. For the first round of RT-PCR on the TCR CDR3, the HTBI primer set was used together with the Qiagen OneStep RT-PCR kit. The libraries were constructed in a second round of multiplex PCR and then size-selected and purified. Paired-end sequencing of the libraries was performed with 100 bp reads on an Illumina HiSeq2000. From the authors' description of their analysis: Raw data were processed with SOAPnuke, discarding reads with adapters, uncalled bases, mean Phred below 15, or no exact constant-primer or identifier match. High-quality paired reads were merged with COPE v1.2.5, and unique nucleotide sequences were defined as clonotypes. MiTCR v1.1 was used to align clonotypes to the IMGT TRBV, TRBD and TRBJ reference segments. The analysis was restricted to V-J combinations with a frequency above 0.0001, which together covered 99% to 99.2% of the repertoires. The TCS score was defined as F50 (clonal expansion) divided by E x V (chaos), with BLOSUM62-based TCRdist calculated between CDR3 peptides within each V-J. Welch's t-statistics and random forest reduced fewer than 550 V-J features to 10 to 15, which were used in a naive Bayes classifier (R e1071). TCRdb ran its own pipeline on the public reads, namely fastp trimming at Q25 and MiXCR clone calling, and kept in-frame beta chains. Duplicate CDR3 protein sequences are folded into a single record with the most common DNA and genes. The V and J calls were determined by TCRdb, not by the authors. The sample table holds about 640,000 distinct CDR3 sequences, of which less than 25% were seen once. About 35% of the sample is in the top ten clones.

The receptor was derived from a young man with Graves' ophthalmopathy. This chain is built from TRBV6-2 or TRBV6-3 and TRBJ1-4; possibly the D gene is TRBD1, per 5 matching bases. The sample was blood. For the CDR3, the sequence is CASSLNRFRREKLFF. The nucleotide sequence is given as TGTGCCAGCAGTCTAAACAGGTTCAGACGAGAAAAACTGTTTTTT.